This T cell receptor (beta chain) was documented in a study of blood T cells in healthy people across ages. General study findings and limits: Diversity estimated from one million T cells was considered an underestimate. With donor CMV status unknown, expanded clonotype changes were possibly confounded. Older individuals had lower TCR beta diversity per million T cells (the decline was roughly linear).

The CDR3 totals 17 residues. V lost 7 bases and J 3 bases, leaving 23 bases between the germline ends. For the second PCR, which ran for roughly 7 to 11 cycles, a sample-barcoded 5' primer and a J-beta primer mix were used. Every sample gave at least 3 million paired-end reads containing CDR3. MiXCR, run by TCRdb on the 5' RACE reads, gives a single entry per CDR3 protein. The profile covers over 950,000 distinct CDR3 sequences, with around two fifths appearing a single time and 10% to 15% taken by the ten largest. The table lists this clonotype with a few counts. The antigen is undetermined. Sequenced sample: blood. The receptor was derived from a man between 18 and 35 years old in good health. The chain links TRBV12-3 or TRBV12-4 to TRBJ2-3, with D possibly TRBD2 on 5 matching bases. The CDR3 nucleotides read TGTGCCAGCACCATCATACCGGGGAGAATGGAAACAGATACGCAGTATTTT. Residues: CASTIIPGRMETDTQYF.